Listed here are 7 T cell receptor beta chains from one sample, sequenced in a study of T cells in Graves' hyperthyroidism and ophthalmopathy. RNA transcripts served as the template for amplifying TCR beta CDR3 regions. TCR CDR3 regions were first amplified by RT-PCR with HTBI primers. TCRdb re-called the multiplex PCR reads with MiXCR, one entry per CDR3 protein. The sample holds about 400,000 distinct CDR3 sequences; more than 20% are singletons and the top ten take 73%. Sequencing was done on a sample of blood. The source is a man in his fifties or sixties with Graves' hyperthyroidism.

The chain uses TRBV19 and TRBJ1-6, with a possible D match to TRBD1 (5 bases). The germline CDR1 and CDR2 sequences are LNHDA and SQIVND (reference sequence). V was clipped by 6 bases and J by 10 bases, with 13 bases between them. This CDR3 is 13 amino acids long. CDR3: CASSEAGRSPLHF. CDR3 nucleotide sequence: TGTGCCAGTAGCGAAGCAGGGAGATCACCCCTCCACTTT. Complete variable domain (other parts from reference TRBV19 and TRBJ1-6): DGGITQSPKYLFRKEGQNVTLSCEQNLNHDAMYWYRQDPGQGLRLIYYSQIVNDFQKGDIAEGYSVSREKKESFPLTVTSAQKNPTAFYLCASSEAGRSPLHFGNGTRLTVT.

The V and J genes are TRBV19 and TRBJ1-6; no clear D gene. The CDR3 consists of 13 residues. Germline V gene sequence: CDR1 LNHDA, CDR2 SQIVND (reference sequence). V gave up 4 bases and J gave up 5 bases, with 6 bases separating them. Here the CDR3 reads CASSKQHNSPLHF. The CDR3 DNA reads as TGTGCCAGTAGTAAACAGCATAATTCACCCCTCCACTTT. Complete variable domain (other parts from reference TRBV19 and TRBJ1-6): DGGITQSPKYLFRKEGQNVTLSCEQNLNHDAMYWYRQDPGQGLRLIYYSQIVNDFQKGDIAEGYSVSREKKESFPLTVTSAQKNPTAFYLCASSKQHNSPLHFGNGTRLTVT.

V gene TRBV5-6 combines with J gene TRBJ1-2, with a possible D match to TRBD1 (6 bases). The CDR3 has 14 residues. Germline assignment: CDR1 SGHDT and CDR2 YYEEEE. V was clipped by 4 bases and J by 4 bases, with 14 bases between them. The CDR3 here is CASSLGAEGYGYTF. As DNA, the CDR3 is TGTGCCAGCAGCCTGGGGGCAGAGGGCTATGGCTACACCTTC.

This chain joins TRBV18 and TRBJ2-2, with a weak D call TRBD2 (5 bases). Germline V gene sequence: CDR1 KGHSH, CDR2 LQKENI. The CDR3 runs to 14 residues. V lost 3 bases and J lost 3, with 8 bases in between. The CDR3 protein is CASSPRDYTGELFF. CDR3 coding DNA: TGTGCCAGCTCACCGAGGGATTACACCGGGGAGCTGTTTTTT.

The gene calls are TRBV7-9 and TRBJ2-7, with D possibly matching TRBD1 (6 bases). This CDR3 contains 15 residues. Trimming stripped 1 base from V and 0 bases from J, with 10 bases between. CDR1 is SEHNR and CDR2 is FQNEAQ in the germline V gene (reference sequence). The CDR3 DNA is TGTGCCAGCAGCTTAGAGGGGGTACTCTCCTACGAGCAGTACTTC. The encoded protein is CASSLEGVLSYEQYF.

V gene TRBV12-3 or TRBV12-4 combines with J gene TRBJ2-2; 10 bases are shared with TRBD2. V trimming: 9 bases; J trimming: 6 bases; junction bases outside the gene matches: 4. CDR3 length: 13 amino acids. This CDR3 is CARAGGGSGELFF. The CDR3 DNA reads as TGTGCCAGAGCGGGAGGGGGGTCCGGGGAGCTGTTTTTT.

This clonotype was detected many times. The chain is built from TRBV19 and TRBJ2-3; D not certain. The CDR3 consists of 16 residues. V lost 5 bases and J lost 4, with 19 bases in between. Germline CDR1 is LNHDA and CDR2 is SQIVND (reference sequence). The CDR3 nucleotides read TGTGCCAGTAGTCCCCCGCCGAGGCAACGATCAGATACGCAGTATTTT. Translation: CASSPPPRQRSDTQYF.